This T cell receptor (beta chain) was identified during a study of CD8+ T cells in alopecia areata. CDR1 is SNHLY, CDR2 FYNNEI, per germline. V gave up 1 base and J gave up 2 bases, with 12 bases separating them. The CDR3 has 16 amino acids. RNA, once extracted, was reverse transcribed into cDNA for use as the sequencing template. TCRdb keeps only in-frame clones here, not all; method: immunoSEQ multiplex PCR. The sample consists of some 130,000 clones, around 49% of them appearing once. This receptor was obtained from a human donor with alopecia areata. The material was CD8+ T cells sorted from blood, obtained at week 0. The V and J genes are TRBV2 and TRBJ1-5; D not certain. CDR3 residues: CASSEEMEVGNQPQHF. The CDR3 DNA follows: TGTGCCAGCAGTGAAGAGATGGAAGTGGGCAATCAGCCCCAGCATTTT. Full variable domain (remainder filled in from reference TRBV2 and TRBJ1-5): EPEVTQTPSHQVTQMGQEVILRCVPISNHLYFYWYRQILGQKVEFLVSFYNNEISEKSEIFDDQFSVERPDGSNFTLKIRSTKLEDSAMYFCASSEEMEVGNQPQHFGDGTRLSIL.